This TCR beta chain was sequenced for a study of blood T cells in healthy people across ages. General observations from the study: Roughly linear age-related decline in beta diversity appeared, significant by age about 40.

A note on this clonotype: The antigen is unknown.

From germline, CDR1 is MNHEY and CDR2 SMNVEV (reference sequence). V lost 4 bases and J 2 bases, leaving 12 bases between the germline ends. The CDR3 length is 14 residues. Through a sample-barcoded 5' primer and a J-beta primer mix, a second PCR was run for roughly 7 to 12 cycles. Each cDNA was tagged by a template-switch adaptor containing 12 random nucleotides. Using its own MiXCR run on the 5' RACE reads, TCRdb lists one record per CDR3 protein. The repertoire holds 730,000 or so distinct CDR3 sequences, with around 46% as singletons. The study drew donors from healthy Caucasian individuals in Russia aged about 6 to 100. RNA extraction gave at least 5 micrograms of total RNA per sample.

The V call is TRBV27, the J call TRBJ2-7; D is perhaps TRBD2 (5 bases). The receptor comes from an older woman in good health. Sequenced material: blood. In DNA, the CDR3 is TGTGCCAGCAGTTCCTTAAGGAGGCCCTACGAGCAGTACTTC. Translated, it gives CASSSLRRPYEQYF.